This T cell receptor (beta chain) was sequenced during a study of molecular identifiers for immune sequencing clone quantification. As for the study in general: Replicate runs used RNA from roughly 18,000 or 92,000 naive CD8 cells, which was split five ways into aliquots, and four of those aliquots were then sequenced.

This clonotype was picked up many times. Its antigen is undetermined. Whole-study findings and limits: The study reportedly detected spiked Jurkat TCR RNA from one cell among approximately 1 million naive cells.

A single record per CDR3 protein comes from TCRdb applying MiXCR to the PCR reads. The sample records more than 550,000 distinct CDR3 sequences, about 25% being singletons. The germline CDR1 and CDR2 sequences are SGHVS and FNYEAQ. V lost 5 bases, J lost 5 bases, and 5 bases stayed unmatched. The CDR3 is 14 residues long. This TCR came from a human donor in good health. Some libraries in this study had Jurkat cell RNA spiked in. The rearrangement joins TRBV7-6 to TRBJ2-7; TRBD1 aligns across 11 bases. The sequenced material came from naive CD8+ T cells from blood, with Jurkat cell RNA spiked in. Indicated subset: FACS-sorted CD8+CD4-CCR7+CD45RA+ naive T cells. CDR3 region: CASSPEGQGDEQYF. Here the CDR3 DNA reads TGTGCCAGCAGCCCGGAGGGACAGGGGGACGAGCAGTACTTC.